One sample yielded the 18 T cell receptor beta chains listed below, sequenced in a study of blood T cell repertoires in COVID-19. Measured with immunoSEQ multiplex PCR; TCRdb has only the in-frame clones, and not every one. The profile covers about 190,000 clones, with around 80% appearing a single time and 2.5% to 3.5% taken by the ten largest. The specimen sequenced was peripheral blood. These receptors were collected from a woman over 75 with active or convalescent COVID-19.

The table lists this clone with a few counts. The V and J genes are TRBV14 and TRBJ1-2, with 8 bases aligning to TRBD1. This CDR3 has 13 amino acids. After removal of 4 bases from V and 8 bases from J, the junction contained 6 bases not matched to a gene. CDR1 is SGHDN and CDR2 is FVKESK in the germline V gene. Here the CDR3 reads CASSLGQARGYTF. The CDR3, as DNA: TGTGCCAGCAGCCTGGGACAGGCGCGGGGCTACACCTTC.

V gene TRBV19 combines with J gene TRBJ1-5; possibly TRBD1 for D (6 bases). With 6 bases removed from V and 1 base from J, the gap between germline ends came to 13 bases. The CDR3 length is 15 residues. In germline, CDR1 is LNHDA, CDR2 SQIVND (reference sequence). The CDR3 protein is CASRQGPRSNQPQHF. In nucleotides, the CDR3 is TGTGCCAGTAGACAGGGACCCAGAAGCAATCAGCCCCAGCATTTT.

This clone was recorded only once. The genes are TRBV3-1 (or the pseudogene TRBV3-2) and TRBJ2-7, with 7 bases fitting TRBD1. CDR3 length: 12 amino acids. In germline, CDR1 is LGHDT, CDR2 YNNKEL (reference sequence). Trimming at V came to 4 bases and at J to 5 bases, leaving 2 bases not matched to a gene. The CDR3, as DNA: TGTGCCAGCAGCCGCGACAGGGACGAGCAGTACTTC. As protein: CASSRDRDEQYF.

The chain links TRBV28 to TRBJ1-2, with 7 positions matching TRBD1. CDR1 and CDR2 from the germline V gene are MDHEN and SYDVKM. Germline trimming cut 3 bases from V and 3 bases from J; bases unmatched to any gene: 4. The CDR3 totals 14 residues. The CDR3, as DNA: TGTGCCAGCAGTTTTACCGGGACAGACTATGGCTACACCTTC. Translated: CASSFTGTDYGYTF.

The V call is TRBV19, the J call TRBJ2-3; a possible D gene is TRBD1 (6 bases). V was pared by 7 bases and J by 6 bases, with 20 bases between. There are 15 residues in the CDR3. Germline V gene sequence: CDR1 LNHDA, CDR2 SQIVND (reference sequence). DNA for the CDR3: TGTGCCAGTACCGTTTCCGGGACACCTTCCGATACGCAGTATTTT. Protein sequence: CASTVSGTPSDTQYF.

The chain employs TRBV6-4 and TRBJ2-1; 7 nucleotides line up with TRBD2. The CDR3 is 15 residues long. The V segment lost 4 bases and the J segment 2 bases; nucleotides outside the gene matches: 5. Germline assignment: CDR1 MRHNA and CDR2 SNTAGT. DNA of the CDR3: TGTGCCAGCAGTGTAGGGCTAGCGGCCTACAATGAGCAGTTCTTC. Translation: CASSVGLAAYNEQFF.

This clone was recorded at least ten times. The chain is built from TRBV2 and TRBJ1-2, with unresolved D. Germline V gives CDR1 SNHLY, CDR2 FYNNEI. The CDR3 is 15 amino acids. Trimming left V 1 base short and J 3 bases short, with 12 bases between. The CDR3 DNA reads as TGTGCCAGCAGTGAAGTGTCAGGCGTCTACTATGGCTACACCTTC. This codes for CASSEVSGVYYGYTF.

The rearrangement links TRBV6-5 to TRBJ1-1, with 8 bases lining up with TRBD1. Trimming took 5 bases from V and 6 from J; bases not matched to a gene: 8. This CDR3 has 14 residues. CDR1 is MNHEY and CDR2 is SVGAGI in the germline V gene. DNA of the CDR3: TGTGCCAGCAGTCCCCCCGGACAGGGCCCTGAAGCTTTCTTT. Amino acid sequence: CASSPPGQGPEAFF.

V usage is TRBV5-1 and J usage is TRBJ2-3; a possible D gene is TRBD1 (5 bases). Germline V lookup: CDR1 SGHRS, CDR2 YFSETQ. Trimming stripped 3 bases from V and 4 bases from J, with 12 bases between. The CDR3 runs to 14 residues. For the CDR3, the DNA is TGCGCCAGCAGCTGGACACCGAGTCCAGATACGCAGTATTTT. Residues: CASSWTPSPDTQYF.

V and J are TRBV4-2 and TRBJ1-3, with D unclear. V lost 0 bases, J lost 0 bases, and 9 bases lay in between. Germline V gene sequence: CDR1 LGHNA, CDR2 YNFKEQ. The CDR3 covers 16 residues. DNA for the CDR3: TGTGCCAGCAGCCAAGACGCGGGTAGCTCTGGAAACACCATATATTTT. This gives the protein CASSQDAGSSGNTIYF.

The J gene is TRBJ1-3, the V gene TRBV4-3, with TRBD1 as a possible D gene (5 bases). The CDR3 contains 13 residues. V lost 8 bases and J lost 0, with 8 bases in between. The germline gives CDR1 LGHNA, CDR2 YSLEER. The CDR3 region has the DNA TGCGCCAGCGGACAATTCTCTGGAAACACCATATATTTT. It translates to CASGQFSGNTIYF.

Concerning this clone itself: Compared with germline, one end of the junction differs, possibly owing to a read error. The gene calls are TRBV9 and TRBJ1-1; 10 bases map to TRBD1. The CDR3 covers 13 residues. The germline V gene encodes CDR1 SGDLS and CDR2 YYNGEE. The CDR3 coding sequence is TGTGCCAGCAGCGTAGATAGGGGACAGGGGTTGATCTTT. Amino acid sequence: CASSVDRGQGLIF. The full variable domain, its missing parts supplied by reference TRBV9 and TRBJ1-1, is DSGVTQTPKHLITATGQRVTLRCSPRSGDLSVYWYQQSLDQGLQFLIQYYNGEERAKGNILERFSAQQFPDLHSELNLSSLELGDSALYFCASSVDRGQGLIFGQGTRLTVV.

This clone was seen only once. CDR3 in DNA: TGTGCCAGCAGTTCCCCTTTGGGACTAGCATACAATGAGCAGTTCTTC. Its translation: CASSSPLGLAYNEQFF. V and J are TRBV27 and TRBJ2-1, with 9 bases that match TRBD2. The CDR3 consists of 16 residues. Unmatched junction bases numbered 8, after V lost 4 bases and J lost 4 bases. Germline V gene sequence: CDR1 MNHEY, CDR2 SMNVEV (reference sequence).

This clone was recorded once. V and J are TRBV6-5 and TRBJ1-2; no clear D gene. Trimming cost V 7 bases and J 2 bases, with 14 bases left between them. CDR1 is MNHEY and CDR2 is SVGAGI in the germline V gene. This CDR3 is 14 amino acids long. The CDR3 reads CASISRQTNYGYTF. DNA for the CDR3: TGTGCCAGCATTTCCCGGCAGACAAACTATGGCTACACCTTC.

This chain links TRBV5-1 with TRBJ1-2; TRBD1 is a possible D gene (6 bases). The V end lost 2 bases, the J end lost 2 bases, and 7 bases lay between the germline ends. This CDR3 contains 13 residues. The germline V gene has CDR1 SGHRS and CDR2 YFSETQ. The CDR3: CASSFRGNYGYTF. The CDR3 DNA is TGCGCCAGCAGCTTCAGGGGCAACTATGGCTACACCTTC.

This clone was recorded a few times. The CDR3 loop reads CSVEAPGRGSGYTF. Here the CDR3 DNA reads TGCAGCGTTGAAGCCCCAGGCAGGGGATCTGGCTACACCTTC. V is TRBV29-1 and J is TRBJ1-2; perhaps TRBD1 as D (6 bases). The V end was cut by 1 base, the J end by 7 bases, with 16 bases between. Germline CDR1 SQVTM, CDR2 ANQGSEA. The length of the CDR3 is 14 residues.

This clone was counted between two and nine times. The gene calls are TRBV27 and TRBJ2-7, with 7 bases aligning to TRBD1. The V gene end was trimmed by 3 bases and the J gene end by 2 bases; junction bases not matched to a gene: 4. CDR1 and CDR2 from the germline V gene are MNHEY and SMNVEV (reference sequence). The CDR3 length is 14 residues. The CDR3 sequence is CASSFTGEPYEQYF. The CDR3 DNA is TGTGCCAGCAGTTTCACAGGGGAGCCCTACGAGCAGTACTTC.

The chain uses TRBV9 and TRBJ1-3, with 7 bases aligning to TRBD1. With 4 bases clipped from V and 0 bases from J, the junction kept 4 bases outside the gene matches. The CDR3 consists of 15 residues. CDR1 is SGDLS, CDR2 YYNGEE, per germline. DNA for the CDR3: TGTGCCAGCAGCACCCGGGACAGCTCTGGAAACACCATATATTTT. Encoded protein: CASSTRDSSGNTIYF. Drawing the rest from reference TRBV9 and TRBJ1-3, the complete variable domain is DSGVTQTPKHLITATGQRVTLRCSPRSGDLSVYWYQQSLDQGLQFLIQYYNGEERAKGNILERFSAQQFPDLHSELNLSSLELGDSALYFCASSTRDSSGNTIYFGEGSWLTVV.